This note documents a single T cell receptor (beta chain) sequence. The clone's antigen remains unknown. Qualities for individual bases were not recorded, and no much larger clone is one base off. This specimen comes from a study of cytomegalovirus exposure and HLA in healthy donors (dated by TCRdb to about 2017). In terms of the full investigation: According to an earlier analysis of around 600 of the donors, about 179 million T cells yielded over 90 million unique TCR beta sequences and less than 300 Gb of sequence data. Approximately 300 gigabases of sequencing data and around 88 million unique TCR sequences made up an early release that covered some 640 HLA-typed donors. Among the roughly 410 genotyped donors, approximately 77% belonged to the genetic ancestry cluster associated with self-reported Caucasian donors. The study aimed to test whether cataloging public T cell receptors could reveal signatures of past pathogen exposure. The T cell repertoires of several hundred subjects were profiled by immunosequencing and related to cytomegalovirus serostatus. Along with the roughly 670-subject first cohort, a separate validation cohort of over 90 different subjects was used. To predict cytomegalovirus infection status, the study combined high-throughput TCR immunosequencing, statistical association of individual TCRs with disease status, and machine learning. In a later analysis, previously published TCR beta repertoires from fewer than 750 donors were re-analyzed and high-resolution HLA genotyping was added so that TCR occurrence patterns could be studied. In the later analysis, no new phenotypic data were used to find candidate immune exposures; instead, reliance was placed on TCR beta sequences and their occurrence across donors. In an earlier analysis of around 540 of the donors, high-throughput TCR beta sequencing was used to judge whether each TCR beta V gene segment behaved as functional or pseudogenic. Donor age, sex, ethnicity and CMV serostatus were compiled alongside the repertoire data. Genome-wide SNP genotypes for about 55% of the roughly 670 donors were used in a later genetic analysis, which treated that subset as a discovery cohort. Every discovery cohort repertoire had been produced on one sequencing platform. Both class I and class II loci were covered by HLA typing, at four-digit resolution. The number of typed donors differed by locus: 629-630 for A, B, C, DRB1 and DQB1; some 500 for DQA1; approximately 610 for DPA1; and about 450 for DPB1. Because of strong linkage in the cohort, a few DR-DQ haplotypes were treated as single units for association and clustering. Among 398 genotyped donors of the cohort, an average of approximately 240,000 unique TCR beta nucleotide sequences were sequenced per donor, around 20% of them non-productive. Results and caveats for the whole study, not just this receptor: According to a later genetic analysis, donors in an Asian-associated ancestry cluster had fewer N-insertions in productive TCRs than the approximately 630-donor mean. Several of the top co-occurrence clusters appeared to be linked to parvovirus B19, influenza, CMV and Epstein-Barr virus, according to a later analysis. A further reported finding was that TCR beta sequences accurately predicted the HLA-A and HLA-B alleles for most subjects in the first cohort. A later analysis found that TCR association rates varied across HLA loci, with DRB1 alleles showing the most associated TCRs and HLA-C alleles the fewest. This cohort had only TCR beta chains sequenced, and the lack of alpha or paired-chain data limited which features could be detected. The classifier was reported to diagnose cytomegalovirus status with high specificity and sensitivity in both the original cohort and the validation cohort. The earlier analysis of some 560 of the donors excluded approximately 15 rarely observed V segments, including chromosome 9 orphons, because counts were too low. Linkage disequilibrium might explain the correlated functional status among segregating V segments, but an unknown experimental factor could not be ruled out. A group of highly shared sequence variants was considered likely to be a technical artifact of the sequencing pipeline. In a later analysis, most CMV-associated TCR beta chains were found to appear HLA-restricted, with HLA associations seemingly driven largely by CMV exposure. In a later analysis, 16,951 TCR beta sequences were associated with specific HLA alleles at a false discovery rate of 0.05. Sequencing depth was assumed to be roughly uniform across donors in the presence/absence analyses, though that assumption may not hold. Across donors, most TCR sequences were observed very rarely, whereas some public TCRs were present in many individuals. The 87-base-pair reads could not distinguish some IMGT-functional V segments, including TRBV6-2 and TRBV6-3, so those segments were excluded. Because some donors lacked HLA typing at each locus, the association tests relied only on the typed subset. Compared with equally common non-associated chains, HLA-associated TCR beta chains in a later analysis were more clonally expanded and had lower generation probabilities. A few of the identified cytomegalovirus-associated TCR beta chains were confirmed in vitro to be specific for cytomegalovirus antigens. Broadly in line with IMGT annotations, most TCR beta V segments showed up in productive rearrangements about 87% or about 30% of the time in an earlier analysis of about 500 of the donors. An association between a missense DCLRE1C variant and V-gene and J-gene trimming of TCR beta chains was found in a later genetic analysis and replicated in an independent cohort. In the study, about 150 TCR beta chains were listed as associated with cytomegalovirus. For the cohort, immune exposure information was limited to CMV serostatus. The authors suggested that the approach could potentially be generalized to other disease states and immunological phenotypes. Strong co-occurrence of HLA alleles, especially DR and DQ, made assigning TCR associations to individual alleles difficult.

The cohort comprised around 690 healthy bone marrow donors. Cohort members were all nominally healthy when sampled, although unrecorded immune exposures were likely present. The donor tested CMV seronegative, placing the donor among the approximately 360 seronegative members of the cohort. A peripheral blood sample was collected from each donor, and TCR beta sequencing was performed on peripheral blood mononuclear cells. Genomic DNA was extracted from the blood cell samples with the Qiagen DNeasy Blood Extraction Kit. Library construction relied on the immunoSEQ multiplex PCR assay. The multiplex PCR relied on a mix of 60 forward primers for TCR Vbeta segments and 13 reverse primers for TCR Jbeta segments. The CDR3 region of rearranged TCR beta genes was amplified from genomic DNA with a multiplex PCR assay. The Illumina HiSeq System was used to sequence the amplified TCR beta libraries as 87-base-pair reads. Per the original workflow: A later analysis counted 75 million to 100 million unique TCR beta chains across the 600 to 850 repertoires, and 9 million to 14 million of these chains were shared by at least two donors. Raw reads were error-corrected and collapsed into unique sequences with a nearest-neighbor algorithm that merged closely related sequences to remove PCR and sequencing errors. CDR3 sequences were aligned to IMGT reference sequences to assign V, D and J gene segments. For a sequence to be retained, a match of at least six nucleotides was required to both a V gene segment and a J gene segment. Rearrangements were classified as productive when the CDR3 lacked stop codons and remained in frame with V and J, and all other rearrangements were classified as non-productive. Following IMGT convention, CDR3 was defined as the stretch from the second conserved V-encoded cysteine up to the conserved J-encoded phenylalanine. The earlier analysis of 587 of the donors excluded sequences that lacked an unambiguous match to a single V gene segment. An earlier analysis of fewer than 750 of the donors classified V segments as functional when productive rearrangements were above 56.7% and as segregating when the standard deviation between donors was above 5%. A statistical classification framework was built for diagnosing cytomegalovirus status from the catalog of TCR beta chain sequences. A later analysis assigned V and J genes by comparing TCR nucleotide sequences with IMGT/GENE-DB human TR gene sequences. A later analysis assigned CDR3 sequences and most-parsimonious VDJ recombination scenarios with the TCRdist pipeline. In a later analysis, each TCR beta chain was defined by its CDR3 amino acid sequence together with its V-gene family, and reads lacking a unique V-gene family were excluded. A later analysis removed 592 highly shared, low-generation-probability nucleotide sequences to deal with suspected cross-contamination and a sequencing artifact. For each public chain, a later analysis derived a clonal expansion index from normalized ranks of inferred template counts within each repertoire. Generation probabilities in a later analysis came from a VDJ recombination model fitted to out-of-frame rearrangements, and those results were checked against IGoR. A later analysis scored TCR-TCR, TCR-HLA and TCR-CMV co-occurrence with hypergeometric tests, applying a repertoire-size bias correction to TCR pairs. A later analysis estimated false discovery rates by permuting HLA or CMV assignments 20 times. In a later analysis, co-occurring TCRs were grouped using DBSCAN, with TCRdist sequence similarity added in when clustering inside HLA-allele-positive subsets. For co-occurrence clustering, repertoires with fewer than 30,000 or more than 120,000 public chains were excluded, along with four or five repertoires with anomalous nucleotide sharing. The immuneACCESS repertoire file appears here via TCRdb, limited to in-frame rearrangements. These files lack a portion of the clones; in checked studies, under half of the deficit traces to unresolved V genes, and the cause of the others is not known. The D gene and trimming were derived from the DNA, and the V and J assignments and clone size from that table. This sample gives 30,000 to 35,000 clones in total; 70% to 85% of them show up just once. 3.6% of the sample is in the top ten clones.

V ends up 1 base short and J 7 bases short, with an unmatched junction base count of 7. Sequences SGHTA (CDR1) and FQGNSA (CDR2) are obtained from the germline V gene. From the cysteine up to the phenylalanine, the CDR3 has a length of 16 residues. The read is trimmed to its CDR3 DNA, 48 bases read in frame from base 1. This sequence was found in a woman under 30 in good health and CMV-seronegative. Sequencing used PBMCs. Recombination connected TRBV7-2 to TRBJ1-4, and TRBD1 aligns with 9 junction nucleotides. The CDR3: CASSLGSTGGIEKLFF. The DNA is TGTGCCAGCAGCTTAGGGTCCACAGGGGGCATTGAAAAACTGTTTTTT.